At least ten counts were recorded for the clone carrying this T cell receptor (beta chain). What it recognizes is unknown. A single record per CDR3 protein comes from TCRdb applying MiXCR to the RACE reads. The table has about 68,000 distinct CDR3 sequences, over 9.5% seen once. These data belong to a study of human T cells and chemical hapten exposure. This CDR3 has 14 residues. Germline V gene sequence: CDR1 ENHRY, CDR2 SYGVKD. V lost 4 bases, J lost 6 bases, and 10 bases lay in between. Indicated time point: pre-sensitization, week 0. The treatment here: therapeutic diphenylcyclopropenone sensitization with weekly scalp DPC. Whole-study findings and limits: While controls formed fewer of them, expanded TCRs formed significantly more large CDR3 similarity clusters.

The chain employs TRBV10-3 and TRBJ1-6, with D perhaps matching TRBD1 (6 bases). This receptor was obtained from a woman aged 50 to 60 with alopecia areata. Some clones in this sample may be carry-over from other donors' samples. Sequenced material: whole blood, taken in connection with sensitization to the hapten diphenylcyclopropenone (DPC). CDR3 protein: CAISGGQTNSPLHF. The CDR3 bases are TGTGCCATCAGTGGCGGACAGACTAATTCACCCCTCCACTTT.